The 9 T cell receptor beta chains presented below share a single source sample, sequenced in a study of blood T cell repertoires in COVID-19. Profiling relied on immunoSEQ multiplex PCR, and the TCRdb table lists in-frame clones only, not all of them. The repertoire consists of about 98,000 clones, with about four fifths occurring once and the leading ten covering around 4.5%. Sequenced: peripheral blood. The receptors were sampled from a human donor in a cohort sampled during active COVID-19.

The V and J genes are TRBV5-1 and TRBJ2-5, with D maybe TRBD2 (5 bases). The CDR3 sequence is 15 residues long. Trimming pared 2 bases from V and 3 bases from J, leaving 14 bases between. CDR1 is SGHRS and CDR2 is YFSETQ in the germline V gene. CDR3 protein: CASSFFISAEETQYF. The CDR3 coding sequence is TGCGCCAGCAGCTTTTTCATTAGCGCAGAAGAGACCCAGTACTTC.

This rearrangement joins TRBV28 to TRBJ1-1; 9 positions agree with TRBD1. Germline V gene sequence: CDR1 MDHEN, CDR2 SYDVKM. Trimming at V came to 4 bases and at J to 4 bases, leaving 7 bases not matched to a gene. The CDR3 is 15 amino acids. For the CDR3, the DNA is TGTGCCAGCAGTTCTACGGGACAGGGCGGCACTGAAGCTTTCTTT. This codes for CASSSTGQGGTEAFF.

The chain is built from TRBV6-5 and TRBJ1-5; TRBD1 matches 9 bases. The CDR3 contains 13 residues. V lost 6 bases to trimming and J lost 6 bases; unmatched junction nucleotides: 3. Per the germline V gene, CDR1 is MNHEY and CDR2 is SVGAGI. The CDR3 here is CASRRDRVQPQHF. The CDR3, as DNA: TGTGCCAGCAGGCGGGACAGGGTTCAGCCCCAGCATTTT.

The sample holds a few counts of this clone. V gene TRBV10-3 combines with J gene TRBJ2-3; 7 positions agree with TRBD1. V lost 3 bases, J lost 5 bases, and 2 bases stayed unmatched. This CDR3 is built from 13 residues. The germline CDR1 and CDR2 sequences are ENHRY and SYGVKD. The CDR3 loop reads CAISERGQDTQYF. In nucleotides, the CDR3 is TGTGCCATCAGTGAAAGGGGGCAAGATACGCAGTATTTT.

The V and J genes are TRBV7-6 and TRBJ2-7; 11 bases are shared with TRBD1. The germline V gene encodes CDR1 SGHVS and CDR2 FNYEAQ. This CDR3 has 16 amino acids. The V and J ends lost 4 bases and 0 bases, in that order; junction bases with no gene match: 5. The CDR3 DNA sequence: TGTGCCAGCAGCTCGGACAGGGGGCCGAGCTCCTACGAGCAGTACTTC. It encodes CASSSDRGPSSYEQYF. The full variable domain, its missing parts supplied by reference TRBV7-6 and TRBJ2-7, is GAGVSQSPRYKVTKRGQDVALRCDPISGHVSLYWYRQALGQGPEFLTYFNYEAQQDKSGLPNDRFSAERPEGSISTLTIQRTEQRDSAMYRCASSSDRGPSSYEQYFGPGTRLTVT.

The chain carries TRBV11-2 and TRBJ2-4; D unresolved. The CDR3 covers 15 residues. Trimming stripped 0 bases from V and 8 bases from J, with 14 bases between. Per the germline V gene, CDR1 is SGHAT and CDR2 is FQNNGV. The CDR3 loop is CASSLEGFWVDIQYF. Written as DNA, the CDR3 is TGTGCCAGCAGCTTAGAGGGCTTTTGGGTGGACATTCAGTACTTC.

This clone was seen only once. J is TRBJ2-2 and V is TRBV5-4, with 11 bases that match TRBD1. V trimming: 4 bases; J trimming: 2 bases; junction bases outside the gene matches: 10. Germline CDR1 reads SGHNT; CDR2 reads YYREEE (reference sequence). The CDR3 extends over 18 amino acids. DNA of the CDR3: TGTGCCAGCAGCGGGGGGACAGGGGGGAATCTAAACACCGGGGAGCTGTTTTTT. It specifies CASSGGTGGNLNTGELFF.

This chain connects TRBV7-3 to TRBJ1-2; maybe TRBD1 (5 bases). V lost 1 base and J lost 6, with 21 bases in between. CDR3 length equals 17 residues. The V gene's germline CDR1 is SGHTA and CDR2 FQGTGA. The CDR3 loop reads CASSLIKSGGVLHGYTF. The CDR3 DNA reads TGTGCCAGCAGCTTAATTAAGAGTGGAGGGGTCCTACATGGCTACACCTTC. Together with reference TRBV7-3 and TRBJ1-2, the CDR3 gives the full variable domain: GAGVSQTPSNKVTEKGKYVELRCDPISGHTALYWYRQSLGQGPEFLIYFQGTGAADDSGLPNDRFFAVRPEGSVSTLKIQRTERGDSAVYLCASSLIKSGGVLHGYTFGSGTRLTVV.

For this clone: Other DNA sequences in the sample encode the same CDR3. This sequence joins TRBV18 and TRBJ2-5, with a tentative D call TRBD2 (5 bases). The ends were cut back, 3 bases at V and 4 bases at J, with 6 bases in the middle. The germline V gene has CDR1 KGHSH and CDR2 LQKENI. The CDR3 contains 12 residues. CDR3 in amino acids: CASSPAGETQYF. The DNA for the CDR3 is TGTGCCAGCTCACCTGCGGGAGAGACCCAGTACTTC.